Below are 11 T cell receptor beta chains sequenced from a single sample in a study of T cells in Graves' hyperthyroidism and ophthalmopathy. The source material, RNA transcripts, was used to amplify TCR beta CDR3 regions. The study used the HTBI primer set for a first-round RT-PCR of the TCR CDR3. TCRdb ran MiXCR on the multiplex PCR reads and lists one entry per CDR3 protein. This sample carries about 400,000 distinct CDR3 sequences, approximately 14% of them seen once, and the ten largest clones take approximately 19%. Sequences were obtained from blood. These receptors were collected from a woman aged 55-70 years with Graves' ophthalmopathy.

This clonotype appeared many times. The chain combines TRBV20-1 with TRBJ2-1, with 8 nucleotides matching TRBD1. Trimming took 3 bases from V and 10 from J; bases not matched to a gene: 11. This CDR3 is 14 amino acids long. CDR1 and CDR2 from the germline V gene are DFQATT and SNEGSKA (reference sequence). CDR3 residues: CSASKDRVPHEQFF. In DNA form, the CDR3 reads TGCAGTGCTAGTAAGGACAGGGTCCCGCACGAGCAGTTCTTC.

The chain recombines TRBV28 with TRBJ1-5; D is uncertain. Trimming removed 11 bases from V and 5 bases from J, with 13 bases in between. This CDR3 region has 12 residues. Germline assignment: CDR1 MDHEN and CDR2 SYDVKM. The CDR3 DNA is TGTGCCTCCAAACTGGGTCATCAGCCCCAGCATTTT. Translated: CASKLGHQPQHF.

This clonotype was detected many times. The rearrangement uses TRBV7-9 and TRBJ2-2, with D possibly being TRBD2 (5 bases). Germline loops: CDR1 SEHNR, CDR2 FQNEAQ (reference sequence). CDR3 size: 16 residues. V gave up 3 bases and J gave up 4 bases, with 15 bases separating them. For the CDR3, the DNA is TGTGCCAGCAGCTTGCGGGCACAGATCAGCACCGGGGAGCTGTTTTTT. Translation: CASSLRAQISTGELFF. The full variable domain, with the rest looked up from reference TRBV7-9 and TRBJ2-2, is DTGVSQNPRHKITKRGQNVTFRCDPISEHNRLYWYRQTLGQGPEFLTYFQNEAQLEKSRLLSDRFSAERPKGSFSTLEIQRTEQGDSAMYLCASSLRAQISTGELFFGEGSRLTVL.

The sample holds many counts of this clonotype. V is TRBV11-1 and J is TRBJ1-5, with D uncertain. Trimming removed 2 bases from V and 5 bases from J, with 7 bases in between. The CDR3 spans 13 residues. Germline V gene lookup returns CDR1 SGHAT and CDR2 FQDESV (reference sequence). In nucleotides, the CDR3 is TGTGCCAGCAGCTTATCACGGGATCAGCCCCAGCATTTT. Residues: CASSLSRDQPQHF.

This clonotype showed up many times. The J gene is TRBJ1-2, the V gene TRBV2, with unresolved D. CDR1 and CDR2 (germline): SNHLY, FYNNEI. This CDR3 spans 19 amino acids. The V end was cut by 0 bases, the J end by 2 bases, with 22 bases between. CDR3 bases: TGTGCCAGCAGTGAAGCGCTAGAAGCAGACGACTACAACAACTATGGCTACACCTTC. Its translation: CASSEALEADDYNNYGYTF.

This clonotype was seen repeatedly, ten times or more. This chain links TRBV20-1 with TRBJ2-5; 14 nucleotides agree with TRBD2. Germline V gene lookup returns CDR1 DFQATT and CDR2 SNEGSKA (reference sequence). The CDR3 contains 16 residues. Germline trimming cut 6 bases from V and 4 bases from J; bases unmatched to any gene: 10. CDR3: CSAPRGTSGSLETQYF. As DNA, the CDR3 is TGCAGTGCCCCTCGGGGGACTAGCGGGAGTTTAGAGACCCAGTACTTC.

The chain joins TRBV19 to TRBJ1-5; TRBD1 matches 7 bases. The CDR3 contains 17 residues. Germline CDR1 LNHDA, CDR2 SQIVND (reference sequence). V lost 3 bases and J lost 9; bases outside the gene matches: 17. CDR3 loop: CASSIARDSTSRMPQHF. CDR3 nucleotide sequence: TGTGCCAGTAGTATCGCCCGGGACAGTACCTCCAGGATGCCCCAGCATTTT.

This clonotype was observed a few times. The J gene is TRBJ2-5, the V gene TRBV25-1; 7 bases agree with TRBD2. This CDR3 comprises 13 residues. From germline, CDR1 is MGHDK and CDR2 SYGVNS. The V segment lost 3 bases and the J segment 3 bases; nucleotides outside the gene matches: 1. CDR3 in amino acids: CASSEGREETQYF. CDR3 DNA: TGTGCCAGCAGTGAGGGGAGGGAAGAGACCCAGTACTTC.

This clonotype was recorded many times. The rearrangement links TRBV29-1 to TRBJ2-7, with TRBD1 matching over 7 bases. Germline V gene data show CDR1 as SQVTM and CDR2 as ANQGSEA. V shed 6 bases and J 5 bases; nucleotides not matched to a gene: 10. The CDR3 is 13 residues long. The CDR3 loop is CSVPGQYGNEQYF. DNA for the CDR3: TGCAGCGTCCCGGGACAGTATGGGAACGAGCAGTACTTC.

The table lists this clonotype with many counts. CDR3 DNA sequence: TGTGCCAGCTCACCAAGTTCAGGGGACAATGAGCAGTTCTTC. This sequence encodes CASSPSSGDNEQFF. The chain couples TRBV18 to TRBJ2-1, with TRBD1 as a possible D gene (6 bases). The ends were cut back, 2 bases at V and 5 bases at J, with 10 bases in the middle. The V gene's germline CDR1 is KGHSH and CDR2 LQKENI. CDR3 length: 14 residues.

This clonotype was found many times. In DNA form, the CDR3 reads TGTGCCAGCAGTCGGAACACAGATACGCAGTATTTT. Translated, it gives CASSRNTDTQYF. The chain couples TRBV2 to TRBJ2-3; D is uncertain. The CDR3 loop spans 12 amino acids. V lost 5 bases to trimming and J lost 2 bases, with 5 bases between them. Germline V lookup: CDR1 SNHLY, CDR2 FYNNEI.